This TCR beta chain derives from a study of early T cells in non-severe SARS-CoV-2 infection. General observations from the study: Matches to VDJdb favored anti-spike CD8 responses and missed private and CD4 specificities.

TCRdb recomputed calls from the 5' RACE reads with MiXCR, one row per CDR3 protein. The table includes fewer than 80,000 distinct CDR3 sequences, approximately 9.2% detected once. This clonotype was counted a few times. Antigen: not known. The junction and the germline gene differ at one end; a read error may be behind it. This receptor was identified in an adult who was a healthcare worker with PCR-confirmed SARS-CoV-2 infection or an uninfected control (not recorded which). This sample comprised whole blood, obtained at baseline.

CDR3 nucleotides: TGTGCCAGCAGTGACAGGGGGCCTGTAGATACGCAGTTTTTT. It translates to CASSDRGPVDTQFF. This sequence joins TRBV27 and TRBJ2-3, with 10 bases lining up with TRBD1. CDR1 MNHEY and CDR2 SMNVEV come from the germline V gene (reference sequence). This CDR3 region has 14 residues.